The rows below give T cell receptor beta chains drawn from one sample of a study of siplizumab effects on memory and regulatory T cells. Method: immunoSEQ multiplex PCR; TCRdb's copy keeps in-frame clones and lacks some. The sample holds 9,900 or so clones, about 45% seen once. These receptors' antigens are unknown. The source material was CFSE-low (dividing) CD4+ T cells sorted from an allogeneic mixed lymphocyte reaction. The origin of the receptors is a human donor in good health; the cells came from an allogeneic mixed lymphocyte reaction. Each CDR3 is given without its conserved first and last residue.

J gene	V gene	CDR3 length	CDR3 protein
TRBJ2-3	TRBV2	12	ASSDLRRTDTQY
TRBJ2-7	TRBV28	12	ASSSLVRGLEQY
TRBJ1-2	TRBV5-8	13	ASSSPRTGNYGYT
TRBJ1-1	TRBV7-9	11	ASSLEGGTEAF
TRBJ2-6	TRBV19	12	ASVRGSGANVLT
TRBJ2-5	TRBV5-1	14	ASSLHRGGAQETQY
TRBJ1-4	TRBV2	11	ASNRDRAEKLF
TRBJ2-7	TRBV30	14	AWSVRGGSSSPRQY
TRBJ2-2	TRBV29-1	12	SVLRTWGTGELF
TRBJ2-5	TRBV28	13	ASRSGQGRMKTQY
TRBJ1-2	TRBV11-2	11	ASTFRTDVSYT
TRBJ2-7	TRBV20-1	8	SARGRAQY
TRBJ2-4	TRBV18	11	ASSPTAKNIQY
TRBJ2-7	TRBV7-9	12	ASRSPGLTYEQY
TRBJ1-5	TRBV10-3	12	AISAGGSNQPQH
TRBJ2-7	TRBV18	10	ASSQQGNEQY
TRBJ2-7	TRBV7-2	13	ASRATWQGVGEQY
TRBJ2-1	TRBV6-1	13	ASSEVTRGGREQF
TRBJ1-4	TRBV27	10	ASSNLGEKLF
TRBJ1-2	TRBV20-1	9	SARTGNGYT
TRBJ1-2	TRBV30	11	AWNRASFYGYT
TRBJ2-3	TRBV5-1	12	ASSLGYSTDTQY
TRBJ2-2	TRBV7-3	13	ASSLMAGGTGELF
TRBJ1-5	TRBV27	16	ASRVTGSLPYSNQPQH
TRBJ1-2	TRBV7-2	11	ASTFRTDVSYT
TRBJ1-4	TRBV30	11	ASTGRTNEKLF
TRBJ2-5	TRBV28	10	ASSLRVETQY
TRBJ2-5	TRBV11-2	13	ASTPFIGGQETQY
TRBJ1-5	TRBV28	11	ASKRGAYQPQH
TRBJ1-2	TRBV5-4	12	ASSSNDGGYGYT
TRBJ2-7	TRBV10-3	14	AISGLAGGRVYEQY
TRBJ1-1	TRBV6-6	11	ASSSPPHGRAF
TRBJ2-7	TRBV5-1	11	ASSLDDRYEQY
TRBJ2-7	TRBV29-1	13	SVERGLAGIHEQY
TRBJ1-4	TRBV29-1	10	SVGGAGEKLF
TRBJ2-7	TRBV20-1	9	SALTAYEQY
TRBJ1-2	TRBV28	13	ASSSKGAGVYGYT
TRBJ2-4	TRBV5-4	14	ASSYRTGTIKNIQY
TRBJ2-1	TRBV4-2	12	ASSQDSSGSAQF
TRBJ1-2	TRBV19	14	ASSSGGRAFNYGYT
TRBJ2-3	TRBV10-2	16	ASSRVKGLADFTDTQY
TRBJ1-3	TRBV6-1	12	ASSAREFWNTIY
TRBJ1-2	TRBV18	13	ASLWGTDLNYGYT
TRBJ2-1	TRBV18	13	ASSPILGTPNEQF
TRBJ1-1	TRBV7-2	11	ASSLRDRAEAF
TRBJ2-3	TRBV28	13	ASRGGQFLTDTQY
TRBJ1-5	TRBV28	10	ASSFWGQPQH
TRBJ1-4	TRBV28	13	ASSSPGTANEKLF
TRBJ1-1	TRBV28	12	ASSSRTGRTEAF
TRBJ2-7	TRBV5-1	13	ASSLGLTGPYEQY
TRBJ1-2	TRBV9	13	ASSVEGSVSYGYT
TRBJ2-2	TRBV19	13	ASKAGTGNTGELF
TRBJ2-7	TRBV11-2	14	ASSLGLRQGAHEQY
TRBJ1-4	TRBV11-2	13	ASSSSGPTNEKLF